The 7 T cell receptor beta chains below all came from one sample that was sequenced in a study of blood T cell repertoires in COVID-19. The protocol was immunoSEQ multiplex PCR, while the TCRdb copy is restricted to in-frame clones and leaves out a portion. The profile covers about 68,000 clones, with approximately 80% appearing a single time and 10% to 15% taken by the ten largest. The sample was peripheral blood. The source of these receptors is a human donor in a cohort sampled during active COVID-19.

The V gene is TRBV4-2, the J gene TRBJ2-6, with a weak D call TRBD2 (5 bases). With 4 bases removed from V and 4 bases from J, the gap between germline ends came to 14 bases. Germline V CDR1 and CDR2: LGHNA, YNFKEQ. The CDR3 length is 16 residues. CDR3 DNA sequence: TGTGCCAGCAGCCCAGACTACCGGGTCGGGGCCAACGTCCTGACTTTC. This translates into CASSPDYRVGANVLTF.

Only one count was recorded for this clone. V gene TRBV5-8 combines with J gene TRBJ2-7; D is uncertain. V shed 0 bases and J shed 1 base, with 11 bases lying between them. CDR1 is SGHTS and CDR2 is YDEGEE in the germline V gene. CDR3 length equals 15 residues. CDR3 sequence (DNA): TGTGCCAGCAGCTTGGGTGGTAGTGGTTCCTACGAGCAGTACGTC. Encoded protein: CASSLGGSGSYEQYV.

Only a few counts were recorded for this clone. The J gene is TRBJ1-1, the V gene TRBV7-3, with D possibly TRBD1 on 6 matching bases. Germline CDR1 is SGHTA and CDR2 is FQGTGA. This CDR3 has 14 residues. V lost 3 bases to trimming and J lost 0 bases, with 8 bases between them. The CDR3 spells CASSFGQLNTEAFF. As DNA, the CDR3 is TGTGCCAGCAGCTTCGGACAGCTGAACACTGAAGCTTTCTTT.

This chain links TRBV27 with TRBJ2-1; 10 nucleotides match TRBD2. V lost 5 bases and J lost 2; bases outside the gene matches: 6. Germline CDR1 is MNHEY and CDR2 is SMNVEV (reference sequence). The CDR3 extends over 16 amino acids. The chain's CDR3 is CASSRPGLAPYNEQFF. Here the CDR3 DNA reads TGTGCCAGCAGTCGACCGGGACTAGCGCCCTACAATGAGCAGTTCTTC.

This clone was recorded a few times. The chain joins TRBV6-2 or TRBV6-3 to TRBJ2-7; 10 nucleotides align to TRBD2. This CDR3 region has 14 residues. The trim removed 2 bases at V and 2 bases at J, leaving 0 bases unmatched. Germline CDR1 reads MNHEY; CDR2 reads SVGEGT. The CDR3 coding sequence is TGTGCCAGCAGTTACGGGACTAGCGCCTACGAGCAGTACTTC. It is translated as CASSYGTSAYEQYF.

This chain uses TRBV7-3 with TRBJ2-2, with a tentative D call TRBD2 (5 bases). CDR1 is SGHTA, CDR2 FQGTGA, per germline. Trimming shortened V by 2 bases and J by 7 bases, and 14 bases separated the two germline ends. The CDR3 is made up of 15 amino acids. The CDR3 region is CASSLSPVRGGELFF. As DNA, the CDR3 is TGTGCCAGCAGCTTATCCCCGGTCCGGGGCGGGGAGCTGTTTTTT.

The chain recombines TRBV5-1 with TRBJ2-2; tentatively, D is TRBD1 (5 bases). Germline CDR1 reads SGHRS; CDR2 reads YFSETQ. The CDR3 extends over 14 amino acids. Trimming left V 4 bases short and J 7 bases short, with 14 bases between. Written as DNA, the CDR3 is TGCGCCAGCAGCGACCAGGGATGGAACGGGGAGCTGTTTTTT. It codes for CASSDQGWNGELFF. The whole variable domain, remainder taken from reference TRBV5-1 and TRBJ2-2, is KAGVTQTPRYLIKTRGQQVTLSCSPISGHRSVSWYQQTPGQGLQFLFEYFSETQRNKGNFPGRFSGRQFSNSRSEMNVSTLELGDSALYLCASSDQGWNGELFFGEGSRLTVL.